This T cell receptor beta chain was recovered during a study of control samples from healthy donors and cancer patients. Here immunoSEQ multiplex PCR was the method, and the copy in TCRdb shows in-frame clones only, minus some. The sample contains fewer than 30,000 clones, about 82% of which appear only once. The ends lost 4 bases at V and 15 bases at J; junction bases unmatched: 9. The CDR3 length is 13 residues. Per germline, CDR1 SGHRS and CDR2 YFSETQ. Within the sample, this clone is medium-sized (0.01 to 0.1%). Sequenced input: PBMCs. The receptor's source is a woman between 55 and 75 years old with head and neck cancer. V gene TRBV5-1 combines with J gene TRBJ1-6; TRBD1 matches at 8 bases. The CDR3 sequence is CASSPLGQGNLHF. The CDR3 DNA follows: TGCGCCAGCAGCCCCCTCGGACAGGGTAACCTCCACTTT.